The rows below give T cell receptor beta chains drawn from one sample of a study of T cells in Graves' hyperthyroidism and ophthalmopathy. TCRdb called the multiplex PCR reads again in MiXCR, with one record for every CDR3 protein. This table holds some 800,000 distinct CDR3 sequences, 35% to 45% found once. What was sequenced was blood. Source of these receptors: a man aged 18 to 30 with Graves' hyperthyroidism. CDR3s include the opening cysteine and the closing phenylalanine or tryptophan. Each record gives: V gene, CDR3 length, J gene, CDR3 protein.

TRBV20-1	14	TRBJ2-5	CSARDPAGRETQYF
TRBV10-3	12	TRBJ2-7	CAISESGGREYF
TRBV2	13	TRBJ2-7	CASRDYPTTTQYF
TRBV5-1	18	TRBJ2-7	CASSFEPIAGGSSYEQYF
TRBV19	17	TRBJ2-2	CASSIDLATIAPGELFF
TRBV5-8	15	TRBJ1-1	CASSFHWAAKPEAFF
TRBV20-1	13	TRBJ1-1	CSAGRGLNTEAFF
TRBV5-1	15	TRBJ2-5	CASSPPTGIEETQYF
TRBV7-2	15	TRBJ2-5	CASSWGQGEQETQYF
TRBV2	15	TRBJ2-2	CASSDYGSNTGELFF
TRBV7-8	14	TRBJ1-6	CASSKGQRNSPLHF
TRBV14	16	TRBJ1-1	CASSQGDGRMNTEAFF
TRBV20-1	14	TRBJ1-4	CSARDNRGHEKLFF
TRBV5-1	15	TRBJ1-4	CASSLAGGGNEKLFF
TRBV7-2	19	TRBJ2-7	CASSLPAGLAGGPAYEQYF
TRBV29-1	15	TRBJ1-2	CSVEDVGGGTYGYTF
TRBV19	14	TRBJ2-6	CASSPGYGANVLTF
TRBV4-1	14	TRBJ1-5	CASSQGQLNQPQHF
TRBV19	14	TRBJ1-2	CASSIDGQSYGYTF
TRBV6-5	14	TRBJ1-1	CASSFLKMNTEAFF
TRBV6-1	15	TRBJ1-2	CASSEDGQAVGGYTF
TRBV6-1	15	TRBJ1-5	CASTKGGLYCQPQHF
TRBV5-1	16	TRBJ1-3	CASSPLTGIFGNTIYF
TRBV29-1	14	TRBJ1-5	CSVGDSQGNQPQHF
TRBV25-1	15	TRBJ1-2	CASSHARGGAAGYTF
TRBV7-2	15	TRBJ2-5	CASSVSSEIQETQYF
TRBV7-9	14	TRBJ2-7	CASSFTGAMNEQYF
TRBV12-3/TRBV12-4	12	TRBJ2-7	CASRAVGNEQYF
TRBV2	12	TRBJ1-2	CASRVTPGGYTF
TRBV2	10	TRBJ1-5	CARVNQPQHF
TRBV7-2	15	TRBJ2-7	CASTEPSGRSHEQYF
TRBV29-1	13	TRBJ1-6	CSVSQGIGSPLHF
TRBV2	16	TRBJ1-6	CASSEMGRAPNSPLHF
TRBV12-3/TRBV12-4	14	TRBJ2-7	CASSISTRTSVQYF
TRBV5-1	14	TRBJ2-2	CASSLSTNTGELFF
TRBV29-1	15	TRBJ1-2	CSVEVGQGPSYGYTF